This T cell receptor (beta chain) was found in a study of response to subunit inactivated influenza vaccine. Study-wide results and caveats: Researchers suggested that each seasonal influenza vaccination recruits few new T cells.

To note about this clonotype: Its antigen is not identified.

Germline CDR1 reads SGHTA; CDR2 reads FQGNSA. This CDR3 contains 17 residues. J was trimmed by 4 bases and V by 5 bases; bases with no gene match: 13. In TCRdb, the RT-PCR reads were re-called with MiXCR into one record per CDR3 protein. The sample consists of hundreds of thousands of distinct CDR3 sequences, roughly 27% of them appearing once. The sample was CD4+ T cells sorted from PBMCs, taken more than 4 days after vaccination. The clonotype was recovered from a man in his forties or fifties who received an inactivated influenza vaccine. The gene calls are TRBV7-2 and TRBJ2-3; 9 positions agree with TRBD2. The CDR3 is CASSPWRGGGAADTQYF. In nucleotides, the CDR3 is TGTGCCAGCAGCCCCTGGAGGGGCGGGGGGGCAGCAGATACGCAGTATTTT. Combining the CDR3 with reference TRBV7-2 and TRBJ2-3 gives the whole variable domain GAGVSQSPSNKVTEKGKDVELRCDPISGHTALYWYRQSLGQGLEFLIYFQGNSAPDKSGLPSDRFSAERTGGSVSTLTIQRTQQEDSAVYLCASSPWRGGGAADTQYFGPGTRLTVL.